This TCR beta chain was sequenced during a study of blood T cell repertoires in COVID-19. Study overall: COVID-19 samples collected from the United States, Italy and Spain covered acute and convalescent phases. From T cells, B-cell-depleted T cells, or PBMCs came the material, which was cDNA or gDNA.

The data were produced by immunoSEQ multiplex PCR, yet TCRdb's version contains in-frame clones alone and is incomplete. Altogether 200,000 to 250,000 clones are present, around four fifths being singletons, with the ten largest covering just under 20%. The CDR3 contains 17 residues. V was shortened by 0 bases and J by 5 bases, with 16 bases between the two germline ends. The germline V gene has CDR1 LGHNA and CDR2 YNFKEQ. The receptor was derived from a man aged 25-45 years with active or convalescent COVID-19. The chain recombines TRBV4-2 with TRBJ2-2, with D tentatively TRBD1 (6 bases). The sample consisted of peripheral blood. CDR3 amino acids: CASSQERGRGRTGELFF. The CDR3 nucleotides read TGTGCCAGCAGCCAAGAGAGGGGCAGGGGCAGAACCGGGGAGCTGTTTTTT.